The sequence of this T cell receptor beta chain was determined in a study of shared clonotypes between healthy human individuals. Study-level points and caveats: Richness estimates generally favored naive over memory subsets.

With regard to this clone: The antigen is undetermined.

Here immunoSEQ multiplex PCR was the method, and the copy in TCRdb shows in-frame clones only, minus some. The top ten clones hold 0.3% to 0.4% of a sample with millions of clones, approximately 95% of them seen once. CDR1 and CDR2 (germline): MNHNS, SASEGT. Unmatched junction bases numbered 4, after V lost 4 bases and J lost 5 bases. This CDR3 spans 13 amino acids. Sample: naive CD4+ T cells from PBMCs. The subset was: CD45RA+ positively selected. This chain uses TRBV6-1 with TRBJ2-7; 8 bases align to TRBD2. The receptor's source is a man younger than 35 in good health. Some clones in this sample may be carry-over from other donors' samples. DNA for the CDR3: TGTGCCAGCAGTGCCCGGGAGGGTGACGAGCAGTACTTC. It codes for CASSAREGDEQYF.